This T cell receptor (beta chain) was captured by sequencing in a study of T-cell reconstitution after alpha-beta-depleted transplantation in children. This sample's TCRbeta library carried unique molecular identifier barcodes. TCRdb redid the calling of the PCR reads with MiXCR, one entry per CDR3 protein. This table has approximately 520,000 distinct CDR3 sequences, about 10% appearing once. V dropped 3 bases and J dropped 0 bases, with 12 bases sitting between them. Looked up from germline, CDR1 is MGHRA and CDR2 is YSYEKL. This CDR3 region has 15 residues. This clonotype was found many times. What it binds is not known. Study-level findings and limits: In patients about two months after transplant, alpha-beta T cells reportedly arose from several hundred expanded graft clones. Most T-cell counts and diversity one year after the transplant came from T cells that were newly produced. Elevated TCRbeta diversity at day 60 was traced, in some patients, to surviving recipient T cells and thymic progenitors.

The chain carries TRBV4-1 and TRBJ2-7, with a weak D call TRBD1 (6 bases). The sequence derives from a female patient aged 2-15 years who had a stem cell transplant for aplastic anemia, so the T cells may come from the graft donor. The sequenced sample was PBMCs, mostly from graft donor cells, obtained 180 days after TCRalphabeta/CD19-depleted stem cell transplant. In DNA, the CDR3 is TGCGCCAGCAGCCACACCGGGACAAACTCCTACGAGCAGTACTTC. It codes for CASSHTGTNSYEQYF.